Below, 28 T cell receptor beta chains from the same sample are listed, as sequenced in a study of OX40 agonist ivuxolimab in advanced cancers. Only in-frame clones appear in the TCRdb table, and some are missing; sequencing was by immunoSEQ multiplex PCR. The sample lists some 100,000 clones, around four fifths occurring once. Sequenced here: CD4+ or CD8+ T cells sorted from blood, sampled in a trial of the OX40 agonist ivuxolimab. These receptor sequences come from an adult with an advanced solid tumor such as melanoma, head and neck, liver or kidney cancer.

This clone appeared a single time. This chain uses TRBV6-6 with TRBJ2-7, with D perhaps matching TRBD1 (6 bases). Germline V lookup: CDR1 MNHNY, CDR2 SVGAGI (reference sequence). This CDR3 is built from 16 residues. V was trimmed by 7 bases and J by 3 bases, leaving 22 bases between them. The CDR3 nucleotides read TGTGCCAGCACCACCTCTCTTGGGGGACACAGCTACGAGCAGTACTTC. The encoded protein is CASTTSLGGHSYEQYF.

This sequence joins TRBV13 and TRBJ2-5; D is undetermined. The ends were cut back, 0 bases at V and 5 bases at J, with 7 bases in the middle. The CDR3 runs 13 residues. Germline loops: CDR1 PRHDT, CDR2 FYEKMQ (reference sequence). CDR3 nucleotide sequence: TGTGCCAGCAGCTTAGGCCCCGAGGAGACCCAGTACTTC. Translation gives CASSLGPEETQYF.

V usage is TRBV29-1 and J usage is TRBJ2-1; D is uncertain. Germline values: CDR1 SQVTM, CDR2 ANQGSEA. The CDR3 consists of 11 residues. Trimming took 4 bases from V and 6 from J, leaving 7 bases between them. The CDR3 DNA follows: TGCAGCGTTGCCTCATTCAATGAGCAGTTCTTC. Its protein product is CSVASFNEQFF.

The chain combines TRBV11-2 with TRBJ2-3; weak D call: TRBD2 (7 bases). This CDR3 is built from 17 residues. Germline V gene data show CDR1 as SGHAT and CDR2 as FQNNGV. The V gene lost 2 bases and the J gene lost 2 bases, with 17 bases spanning the gap. The CDR3 DNA reads TGTGCCAGCAGCTTAACGGGGCGGGGGCCTACCACAGATACGCAGTATTTT. Encoded protein: CASSLTGRGPTTDTQYF.

The rearrangement uses TRBV15 and TRBJ2-1; no clear D. The CDR3 runs 17 residues. Germline CDR1 reads LNHNV; CDR2 reads YYDKDF (reference sequence). The V gene lost 0 bases and the J gene lost 0 bases, with 12 bases spanning the gap. The CDR3 region has the DNA TGTGCCACCAGCAGAGATCGAGGCTCGAGCTCCTACAATGAGCAGTTCTTC. It yields the protein CATSRDRGSSSYNEQFF. The complete variable domain, with remaining parts taken from reference TRBV15 and TRBJ2-1, reads DAMVIQNPRYQVTQFGKPVTLSCSQTLNHNVMYWYQQKSSQAPKLLFHYYDKDFNNEADTPDNFQSRRPNTSFCFLDIRSPGLGDTAMYLCATSRDRGSSSYNEQFFGPGTRLTVL.

The chain employs TRBV4-2 and TRBJ1-1, with D possibly TRBD1 on 6 matching bases. This CDR3 has 17 amino acids. The germline CDR1 and CDR2 sequences are LGHNA and YNFKEQ. Trimming took off 4 bases at V and 0 bases at J, with 18 bases between the two ends. CDR3 amino acids: CASSRNTGQFMNTEAFF. In DNA, the CDR3 is TGTGCCAGCAGCCGGAATACGGGACAATTCATGAACACTGAAGCTTTCTTT.

The V and J genes are TRBV25-1 and TRBJ2-2; 11 nucleotides agree with TRBD1. Germline CDR1 MGHDK, CDR2 SYGVNS. The trim removed 1 base at V and 5 bases at J, leaving 9 bases unmatched. There are 18 residues in the CDR3. CDR3 sequence (DNA): TGTGCCAGCAGTGAATCGCGAGCCGGGACAGGGGGAACCGGGGAGCTGTTTTTT. Translating it yields CASSESRAGTGGTGELFF.

This rearrangement joins TRBV28 to TRBJ2-5, with TRBD1 identical over 8 bases. Germline lookup yields CDR1 MDHEN and CDR2 SYDVKM. V shed 2 bases and J 2 bases; nucleotides not matched to a gene: 7. The CDR3 spans 16 residues. The chain's CDR3 is CASSLIRQGRQETQYF. The CDR3 DNA follows: TGTGCCAGCAGTTTAATCCGACAGGGGAGGCAAGAGACCCAGTACTTC.

This chain uses TRBV6-5 with TRBJ2-7; D is unresolved. This CDR3 spans 14 amino acids. Germline CDR1 MNHEY, CDR2 SVGAGI. V was trimmed by 7 bases and J by 2 bases, leaving 15 bases between them. CDR3 sequence: CASKDRLRTYEQYV. The CDR3 DNA sequence: TGTGCCAGCAAGGACCGCCTAAGGACCTACGAGCAGTACGTC.

V gene TRBV5-1 combines with J gene TRBJ2-7, with D maybe TRBD1 (6 bases). Looked up from germline, CDR1 is SGHRS and CDR2 is YFSETQ. CDR3 size: 18 residues. Trimming stripped 0 bases from V and 2 bases from J, with 21 bases between. The CDR3 DNA reads as TGCGCCAGCAGCTTGGGCCCTTCAGGGGACCTTCTCACCTACGAGCAGTACGTC. Amino acid sequence: CASSLGPSGDLLTYEQYV.

This rearrangement joins TRBV19 to TRBJ2-5; 9 bases are shared with TRBD1. CDR1 LNHDA and CDR2 SQIVND come from the germline V gene (reference sequence). This CDR3 region has 15 residues. The ends lost 5 bases at V and 8 bases at J; junction bases unmatched: 12. CDR3 in amino acids: CASSARDREGYTQYF. CDR3 coding DNA: TGTGCCAGTAGTGCCCGGGACAGGGAGGGGTATACCCAGTACTTC.

The rearrangement links TRBV6-5 to TRBJ1-2; D is possibly TRBD1 (5 bases). CDR1 and CDR2 from the germline V gene are MNHEY and SVGAGI. CDR3 length: 14 amino acids. V lost 0 bases and J 7 bases, leaving 12 bases between the germline ends. DNA for the CDR3: TGTGCCAGCAGTTACTCGCGGGACGGAACTGGCTACACCTTC. This codes for CASSYSRDGTGYTF.

This chain joins TRBV7-3 and TRBJ1-5, with 7 bases that match TRBD1. The CDR3 covers 12 residues. The ends lost 6 bases at V and 10 bases at J; junction bases unmatched: 6. The germline gives CDR1 SGHTA, CDR2 FQGTGA. CDR3 DNA: TGTGCCAGCAGTCAGCAGGGGGGCCCCCAGCATTTT. Residues: CASSQQGGPQHF.

The chain joins TRBV4-1 to TRBJ2-7, with 9 bases identical to TRBD1. From germline, CDR1 is MGHRA and CDR2 YSYEKL. Unmatched junction bases numbered 8, after V lost 4 bases and J lost 4 bases. This CDR3 is built from 15 residues. CDR3 loop: CASSLQTGGRYEQYF. The CDR3 nucleotides read TGCGCCAGCAGCCTTCAGACAGGGGGTAGGTACGAGCAGTACTTC.

This chain connects TRBV6-6 to TRBJ1-6; TRBD1 agrees at 7 bases. Germline CDR1 MNHNY, CDR2 SVGAGI (reference sequence). Trimming at V came to 10 bases and at J to 4 bases, leaving 7 bases not matched to a gene. The CDR3 has 14 amino acids. The CDR3 coding sequence is TGTGCCACACGGGACAGTCTTTATAATTCACCCCTCCACTTT. Translated, it gives CATRDSLYNSPLHF.

The genes are TRBV7-3 and TRBJ1-1; TRBD1 is a possible D gene (5 bases). The CDR3 has 13 residues. Germline CDR1 is SGHTA and CDR2 is FQGTGA. V was clipped by 4 bases and J by 6 bases, with 12 bases between them. This CDR3 is CASSYQGNSEAFF. The CDR3 DNA is TGTGCCAGCAGCTACCAGGGAAACTCTGAAGCTTTCTTT.

The chain uses TRBV28 and TRBJ2-7; a possible D gene is TRBD2 (6 bases). Germline CDR1 is MDHEN and CDR2 is SYDVKM. The CDR3 extends over 13 amino acids. V lost 5 bases and J 7 bases, leaving 15 bases between the germline ends. The CDR3 sequence is CASSLLRREEQYF. In DNA form, the CDR3 reads TGTGCCAGCAGTCTCTTGCGACGGGAGGAGCAGTACTTC.

The gene calls are TRBV19 and TRBJ2-7; D is uncertain. CDR1 and CDR2 (germline): LNHDA, SQIVND (reference sequence). The CDR3 has 15 residues. The V end lost 3 bases, the J end lost 2 bases, and 14 bases lay between the germline ends. This CDR3 reads CASSMVVVEAYEQYV. The CDR3 bases are TGTGCCAGTAGTATGGTTGTCGTGGAAGCCTACGAGCAGTACGTC.

V usage is TRBV5-5 and J usage is TRBJ2-7, with D possibly being TRBD1 (5 bases). V gave up 6 bases and J gave up 2 bases, with 18 bases separating them. CDR3 size: 15 residues. Germline assignment: CDR1 SGHKS and CDR2 YYEKEE (reference sequence). The CDR3 DNA reads TGTGCCAGCACCCAAACCGTGACAGCAACCTACGAGCAGTACGTC. Its protein is CASTQTVTATYEQYV.

The chain recombines TRBV5-1 with TRBJ2-7; D is unclear. Deletions cut 0 bases from V and 4 bases from J, with 17 bases between. Germline V gene sequence: CDR1 SGHRS, CDR2 YFSETQ. The CDR3 sequence is 16 residues long. The CDR3 DNA follows: TGCGCCAGCAGCTTGGTAGGGTCTCAAATCCTATACGAGCAGTACTTC. It specifies CASSLVGSQILYEQYF.

CDR3 in amino acids: CASSGRGGQDTQYF. The CDR3 nucleotides are TGCGCCAGCAGCGGACGGGGGGGCCAAGATACGCAGTATTTT. The chain links TRBV5-1 to TRBJ2-3; 8 bases are a match to TRBD2. This CDR3 is 14 amino acids long. Germline lookup yields CDR1 SGHRS and CDR2 YFSETQ. V shed 4 bases and J 5 bases; nucleotides not matched to a gene: 6.

The chain joins TRBV2 to TRBJ2-3; TRBD1 matches at 8 bases. CDR3 size: 15 residues. Looked up from germline, CDR1 is SNHLY and CDR2 is FYNNEI. The V segment lost 7 bases and the J segment 2 bases; nucleotides outside the gene matches: 8. In DNA, the CDR3 is TGTGCCAGCACCCGAACAGGGGGATTCACAGATACGCAGTATTTT. It yields the protein CASTRTGGFTDTQYF.

The chain couples TRBV14 to TRBJ2-7; D may be TRBD1 or TRBD2 (5 bases each). The CDR3 extends over 14 amino acids. Germline values: CDR1 SGHDN, CDR2 FVKESK. Between the trimmed V and J ends, which lost 4 bases and 3 bases, there was a span of 13 bases. CDR3 nucleotides: TGTGCCAGCAGCCTAAGGAAGAGGGGCTACGAGCAGTACGTC. It is translated as CASSLRKRGYEQYV.

This chain links TRBV7-3 with TRBJ2-3, with D tentatively TRBD1 (6 bases). Trimming removed 2 bases at V and 5 bases at J, with 14 bases between. Germline CDR1 reads SGHTA; CDR2 reads FQGTGA. There are 15 residues in the CDR3. CDR3 DNA sequence: TGTGCCAGCAGCTTACTGGGGGCCCCAGGAGATACGCAGTATTTT. It codes for CASSLLGAPGDTQYF. The full variable domain, in which reference TRBV7-3 and TRBJ2-3 provide the parts outside the CDR3, is GAGVSQTPSNKVTEKGKYVELRCDPISGHTALYWYRQSLGQGPEFLIYFQGTGAADDSGLPNDRFFAVRPEGSVSTLKIQRTERGDSAVYLCASSLLGAPGDTQYFGPGTRLTVL.

The chain has TRBV19 and TRBJ1-4, with D perhaps TRBD1 (6 bases). CDR1 and CDR2 (germline): LNHDA, SQIVND (reference sequence). Trimming pared 2 bases from V and 8 bases from J, leaving 12 bases between. The CDR3 loop spans 14 amino acids. The CDR3 loop is CASSIQAQGEKLFF. CDR3 bases: TGTGCCAGTAGTATACAGGCCCAGGGGGAAAAACTGTTTTTT.

Here the CDR3 DNA reads TGTGCCAGCAGACAAGAGGGAAATGAAAAACTGTTTTTT. It yields the protein CASRQEGNEKLFF. This rearrangement joins TRBV7-9 to TRBJ1-4; D is uncertain. Germline V gives CDR1 SEHNR, CDR2 FQNEAQ (reference sequence). This CDR3 is built from 13 residues. Between the trimmed V and J ends, which lost 6 bases and 5 bases, there was a span of 10 bases.

The rearrangement joins TRBV27 to TRBJ1-5; 7 bases are shared with TRBD1. Unmatched junction bases numbered 5, after V lost 6 bases and J lost 6 bases. Germline V lookup: CDR1 MNHEY, CDR2 SMNVEV (reference sequence). There are 13 residues in the CDR3. The CDR3 sequence: CASSLTGSQPQHF. Written as DNA, the CDR3 is TGTGCCAGCAGCTTGACAGGGAGTCAGCCCCAGCATTTT.

The chain has TRBV14 and TRBJ1-6; the D gene is possibly TRBD1 (5 bases). CDR1 is SGHDN and CDR2 is FVKESK in the germline V gene. The germline V and J ends were trimmed by 4 bases and 7 bases, with 11 bases remaining between them. The CDR3 sequence is 14 residues long. CDR3 nucleotides: TGTGCCAGCAGCCTAGGGGTCGGGAATTCACCCCTCCACTTT. Amino acid sequence: CASSLGVGNSPLHF.